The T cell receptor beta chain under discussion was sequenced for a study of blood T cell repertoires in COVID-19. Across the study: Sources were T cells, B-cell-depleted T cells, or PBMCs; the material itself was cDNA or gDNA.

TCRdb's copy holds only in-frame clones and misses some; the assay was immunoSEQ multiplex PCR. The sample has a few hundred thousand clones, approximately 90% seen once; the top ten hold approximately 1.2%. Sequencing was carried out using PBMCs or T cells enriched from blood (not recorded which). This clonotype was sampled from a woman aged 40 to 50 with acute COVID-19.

The CDR3 DNA sequence: TGTGCCAGCAGTTACTCCTTGGGGGGTCAGGATGGCTACACCTTC. It specifies CASSYSLGGQDGYTF. The rearrangement uses TRBV6-6 and TRBJ1-2, with D possibly matching TRBD1 (5 bases). The V end was cut by 0 bases, the J end by 6 bases, with 14 bases between. The CDR3 extends over 15 amino acids. Germline CDR1 reads MNHNY; CDR2 reads SVGAGI (reference sequence).